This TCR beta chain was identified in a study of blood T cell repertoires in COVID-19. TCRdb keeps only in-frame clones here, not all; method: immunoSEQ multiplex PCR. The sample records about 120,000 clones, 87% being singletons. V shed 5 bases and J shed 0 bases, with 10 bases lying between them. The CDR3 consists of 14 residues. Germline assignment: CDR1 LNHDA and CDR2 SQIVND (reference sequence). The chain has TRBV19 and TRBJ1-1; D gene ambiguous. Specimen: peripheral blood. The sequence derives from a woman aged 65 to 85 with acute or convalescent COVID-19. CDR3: CASSPQFMNTEAFF. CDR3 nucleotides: TGTGCCAGTAGTCCCCAGTTCATGAACACTGAAGCTTTCTTT.